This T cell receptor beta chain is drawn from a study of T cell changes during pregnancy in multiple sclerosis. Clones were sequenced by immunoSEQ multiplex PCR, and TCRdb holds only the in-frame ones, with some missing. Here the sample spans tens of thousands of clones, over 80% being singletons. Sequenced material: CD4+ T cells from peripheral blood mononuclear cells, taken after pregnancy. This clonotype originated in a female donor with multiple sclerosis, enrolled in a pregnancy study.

CDR3 nucleotide sequence: TGTGCCAGCAGCTCCTTGACAGGGGCGCAGACTGGCTACACCTTC. Its protein product is CASSSLTGAQTGYTF. The chain couples TRBV7-3 to TRBJ1-2; 8 bases fit TRBD1. After removal of 4 bases from V and 7 bases from J, the junction contained 11 bases not matched to a gene. Germline-derived CDR1 and CDR2 are SGHTA and FQGTGA. This CDR3 region has 15 residues.